Shown below are 20 T cell receptor beta chains from a single sample sequenced in a study of cytomegalovirus exposure and HLA in healthy donors. Amplification used 60 Vbeta primers and 13 Jbeta primers. Profiled with immunoSEQ multiplex PCR; TCRdb holds only in-frame clones, not every one. This table has 160,000 or so clones, roughly 76% appearing once. Source material: PBMCs. The receptors were sampled from a woman aged 50 to 60 in good health and CMV-seronegative.

The V call is TRBV2, the J call TRBJ2-7; 8 nucleotides match TRBD1. The CDR3 runs 13 residues. The J segment lost 5 bases and the V segment lost 3 bases, leaving 3 bases of the junction unmatched. Per germline, CDR1 SNHLY and CDR2 FYNNEI. CDR3 amino acids: CASSDNRGDEQYF. CDR3 nucleotide sequence: TGTGCCAGCAGTGACAACAGGGGGGACGAGCAGTACTTC.

The V call is TRBV6-6, the J call TRBJ1-1, with D tentatively TRBD1 (6 bases). CDR1 MNHNY and CDR2 SVGAGI come from the germline V gene (reference sequence). This CDR3 has 13 residues. Trimming stripped 4 bases from V and 5 bases from J, with 11 bases between. CDR3 protein: CASSSGAATEAFF. The DNA for the CDR3 is TGTGCCAGCAGTTCAGGGGCGGCGACTGAAGCTTTCTTT.

The chain uses TRBV9 and TRBJ1-3; 8 bases map to TRBD1. CDR1 and CDR2 (germline): SGDLS, YYNGEE. The CDR3 has 15 amino acids. Unmatched junction bases numbered 2, after V lost 0 bases and J lost 3 bases. The CDR3 loop is CASSVEQGVGNTIYF. Here the CDR3 DNA reads TGTGCCAGCAGCGTAGAACAGGGGGTTGGAAACACCATATATTTT.

V usage is TRBV5-1 and J usage is TRBJ2-5; the D gene is possibly TRBD2 (5 bases). The J call could be wrong; TRBJ2-7 is a better fit for the DNA end. CDR1 is SGHRS, CDR2 YFSETQ, per germline. The CDR3 extends over 16 amino acids. The CDR3 loop reads CASSLTPSGESYEQYF. In DNA form, the CDR3 reads TGCGCCAGCAGCTTGACACCATCCGGGGAGTCGTACGAGCAGTACTTC.

A word on this clone: Other DNA sequences in the same sample also yield this CDR3. The J gene is TRBJ1-1, the V gene TRBV9; D not resolved. The germline V and J ends were trimmed by 0 bases and 3 bases, with 6 bases remaining between them. The germline CDR1 and CDR2 sequences are SGDLS and YYNGEE. This CDR3 contains 13 residues. For the CDR3, the DNA is TGTGCCAGCAGCGTAGGCGGGGACACTGAAGCTTTCTTT. Translation: CASSVGGDTEAFF.

This chain links TRBV28 with TRBJ2-5; 8 bases line up with TRBD2. CDR1 and CDR2 from the germline V gene are MDHEN and SYDVKM. The CDR3 totals 15 residues. V was clipped by 7 bases and J by 5 bases; unmatched bases: 12. The chain's CDR3 is CASTFLDGRAETQYF. The CDR3 DNA follows: TGTGCCAGCACCTTCCTCGACGGGAGGGCGGAGACCCAGTACTTC.

The chain carries TRBV7-9 and TRBJ1-5; D unresolved. Germline assignment: CDR1 SEHNR and CDR2 FQNEAQ (reference sequence). V lost 2 bases, J lost 5 bases, and 10 bases lay in between. The CDR3 runs to 14 residues. CDR3 region: CASSLSGNDQPQHF. CDR3 bases: TGTGCCAGCAGCTTATCGGGGAACGATCAGCCCCAGCATTTT.

V gene TRBV2 combines with J gene TRBJ2-5, with a possible D match to TRBD2 (6 bases). CDR1 and CDR2 from the germline V gene are SNHLY and FYNNEI. V lost 6 bases and J 1 base, leaving 15 bases between the germline ends. This CDR3 has 15 residues. CDR3 DNA sequence: TGTGCCAGCAGCCGTGGCGGGGCGTCCCAAGAGACCCAGTACTTC. Translation: CASSRGGASQETQYF.

V usage is TRBV5-6 and J usage is TRBJ1-6; TRBD1 agrees at 8 bases. CDR3 length: 17 residues. The trim removed 3 bases at V and 7 bases at J, leaving 12 bases unmatched. In germline, CDR1 is SGHDT, CDR2 YYEEEE. The CDR3 reads CASSSEFRTGRNSPLHF. CDR3 nucleotides: TGTGCCAGCAGCTCGGAATTTCGGACAGGGCGAAATTCACCCCTCCACTTT.

The chain uses TRBV27 and TRBJ1-2; no clear D gene. V was cut by 5 bases and J by 0 bases, with 10 bases left in between. CDR3 length: 14 amino acids. The V gene's germline CDR1 is MNHEY and CDR2 SMNVEV (reference sequence). The CDR3 loop is CASSPQTTNYGYTF. CDR3 DNA: TGTGCCAGCAGTCCACAGACGACTAACTATGGCTACACCTTC.

The chain is built from TRBV7-8 and TRBJ1-6; D not certain. The CDR3 extends over 16 amino acids. V lost 1 base and J lost 5, with 12 bases in between. Germline V gene sequence: CDR1 SGHVS, CDR2 FQNEAQ. CDR3 loop: CASSLVVGRDNSPLHF. The CDR3 region has the DNA TGTGCCAGCAGCTTAGTAGTAGGGCGGGATAATTCACCCCTCCACTTT. Full variable domain (outside the CDR3, taken from reference TRBV7-8 and TRBJ1-6): GAGVSQSPRYKVAKRGQDVALRCDPISGHVSLFWYQQALGQGPEFLTYFQNEAQLDKSGLPSDRFFAERPEGSVSTLKIQRTQQEDSAVYLCASSLVVGRDNSPLHFGNGTRLTVT.

The V and J genes are TRBV7-9 and TRBJ2-5; D is perhaps TRBD2 (5 bases). The V gene lost 4 bases and the J gene lost 5 bases, with 8 bases spanning the gap. Germline V CDR1 and CDR2: SEHNR, FQNEAQ (reference sequence). This CDR3 contains 12 residues. The CDR3 nucleotides are TGTGCCAGCAGCTCACCGGGGGAGACCCAGTACTTC. This translates into CASSSPGETQYF.

This clone was counted between two and nine times. This rearrangement joins TRBV18 to TRBJ2-3; D perhaps matches TRBD1 (7 bases). Per the germline V gene, CDR1 is KGHSH and CDR2 is LQKENI. Trimming cost V 5 bases and J 5 bases, with 14 bases left between them. The CDR3 has 14 residues. The CDR3 bases are TGTGCCAGCTCATCCCAGGGGGGATTAGATACGCAGTATTTT. Protein product: CASSSQGGLDTQYF.

This clone is a singleton in its sample. The gene calls are TRBV6-6 and TRBJ1-2; 7 nucleotides agree with TRBD1. The CDR3 loop spans 14 amino acids. The trim removed 7 bases at V and 2 bases at J, leaving 7 bases unmatched. Germline V gene lookup returns CDR1 MNHNY and CDR2 SVGAGI (reference sequence). CDR3 nucleotide sequence: TGTGCCAGCAATCCGACAGGGACCAACTATGGCTACACCTTC. It is translated as CASNPTGTNYGYTF.

The rearrangement joins TRBV5-1 to TRBJ2-7; tentatively, D is TRBD2 (6 bases). V was cut by 0 bases and J by 3 bases, with 13 bases left in between. The CDR3 has 15 amino acids. Germline lookup yields CDR1 SGHRS and CDR2 YFSETQ. The CDR3 nucleotides are TGCGCCAGCAGCTTGGCCGGGACTCCGAACTACGAGCAGTACTTC. This gives the protein CASSLAGTPNYEQYF.

The chain combines TRBV27 with TRBJ2-7, with D tentatively TRBD2 (6 bases). This CDR3 contains 14 residues. Germline CDR1 and CDR2: MNHEY and SMNVEV (reference sequence). V shed 5 bases and J shed 2 bases, with 13 bases lying between them. CDR3 coding DNA: TGTGCCAGCAGTCGGGGAGGCAGTACCTACGAGCAGTACTTC. Amino acids: CASSRGGSTYEQYF.

This clone was observed a few times. The CDR3 protein is CASSPGGAHEQYF. As DNA, the CDR3 is TGTGCCAGCTCACCGGGAGGGGCCCACGAGCAGTACTTC. V and J are TRBV18 and TRBJ2-7, with 7 positions matching TRBD2. The ends lost 3 bases at V and 5 bases at J; junction bases unmatched: 4. From germline, CDR1 is KGHSH and CDR2 LQKENI. The CDR3 is 13 amino acids.

V usage is TRBV5-4 and J usage is TRBJ2-5; D not resolved. Germline loops: CDR1 SGHNT, CDR2 YYREEE (reference sequence). V was trimmed by 0 bases and J by 0 bases, leaving 6 bases between them. CDR3 size: 14 residues. The CDR3 sequence is CASSLDSYQETQYF. In DNA form, the CDR3 reads TGTGCCAGCAGCTTGGACAGTTACCAAGAGACCCAGTACTTC.

The chain couples TRBV4-1 to TRBJ1-2; D is perhaps TRBD1 (5 bases). The ends were cut back, 0 bases at V and 5 bases at J, with 16 bases in the middle. CDR1 and CDR2 (germline): MGHRA, YSYEKL. The CDR3 has 16 amino acids. The DNA for the CDR3 is TGCGCCAGCAGCCAAGATCTAACGACAGTAGTATATGGCTACACCTTC. Amino acids: CASSQDLTTVVYGYTF.

The V and J genes are TRBV11-2 and TRBJ2-7; D gene ambiguous. The V end was cut by 4 bases, the J end by 3 bases, with 4 bases between. CDR1 SGHAT and CDR2 FQNNGV come from the germline V gene. The CDR3 spans 11 residues. The CDR3 loop reads CASSSLYEQYF. CDR3 DNA sequence: TGTGCCAGCAGCTCCCTCTACGAGCAGTACTTC.